These 28 T cell receptor beta chains were all obtained from the same sample, sequenced in a study of technical replicates of blood from a handful of donors. The method was immunoSEQ multiplex PCR; TCRdb's version includes in-frame clones alone and lacks a portion of them. Of roughly 80,000 clones listed, about 92% are singletons. The sample consisted of T cells isolated from PBMCs. The receptors originated from a human donor in good health.

The chain carries TRBV5-1 and TRBJ2-1; 9 positions match TRBD1. Germline V gene data show CDR1 as SGHRS and CDR2 as YFSETQ. CDR3 length: 17 amino acids. The V and J ends lost 3 bases and 2 bases, in that order; junction bases with no gene match: 9. Here the CDR3 reads CASSYSPGQGTYNEQFF. DNA for the CDR3: TGCGCCAGCAGCTACTCTCCGGGACAGGGCACCTACAATGAGCAGTTCTTC.

The rearrangement links TRBV4-1 to TRBJ2-7; TRBD2 agrees at 15 bases. Per germline, CDR1 MGHRA and CDR2 YSYEKL. The length of the CDR3 is 20 residues. V lost 1 base and J lost 4; bases outside the gene matches: 14. This CDR3 is CASSQGLWTSGREFHYEQYF. The CDR3 nucleotides are TGCGCCAGCAGCCAAGGTCTCTGGACTAGCGGGAGGGAGTTCCATTACGAGCAGTACTTC.

V usage is TRBV5-5 and J usage is TRBJ2-2; no clear D gene. Germline CDR1 is SGHKS and CDR2 is YYEKEE (reference sequence). The CDR3 has 12 amino acids. V was shortened by 3 bases and J by 7 bases, with 7 bases between the two germline ends. The DNA for the CDR3 is TGTGCCAGCAGCTCCGAGATCGGGGAGCTGTTTTTT. Translated: CASSSEIGELFF.

The V gene is TRBV9, the J gene TRBJ1-3, with TRBD1 as a possible D gene (6 bases). V lost 3 bases to trimming and J lost 2 bases, with 9 bases between them. CDR3 length: 14 residues. Germline lookup yields CDR1 SGDLS and CDR2 YYNGEE. This chain's CDR3 is CASSGTVTGNTIYF. CDR3 nucleotide sequence: TGTGCCAGCAGCGGGACAGTGACTGGAAACACCATATATTTT.

This chain connects TRBV27 to TRBJ2-1; 15 bases line up with TRBD2. The V gene's germline CDR1 is MNHEY and CDR2 SMNVEV (reference sequence). Trimming at V came to 4 bases and at J to 2 bases, leaving 6 bases not matched to a gene. The CDR3 extends over 18 amino acids. In DNA, the CDR3 is TGTGCCAGCAGTTCCCCGGGACTAGCGGGAGGCGCCTACAATGAGCAGTTCTTC. It translates to CASSSPGLAGGAYNEQFF.

The rearrangement uses TRBV30 and TRBJ2-2, with 7 bases that match TRBD2. The CDR3 contains 15 residues. The trim removed 4 bases at V and 1 base at J, leaving 6 bases unmatched. Germline V CDR1 and CDR2: GTSNPN, SVGIG (reference sequence). In DNA, the CDR3 is TGTGCCTGGAAAGCCCTAGCGGTGAACACCGGGGAGCTGTTTTTT. Translation gives CAWKALAVNTGELFF.

The rearrangement links TRBV6-1 to TRBJ1-1; D ambiguous. The CDR3 is made up of 14 amino acids. Germline assignment: CDR1 MNHNS and CDR2 SASEGT. The V gene lost 6 bases and the J gene lost 4 bases, with 15 bases spanning the gap. The CDR3 DNA reads as TGTGCCAGCAGGACCACTGGAGTTGTCACTGAAGCTTTCTTT. This codes for CASRTTGVVTEAFF.

This clone was observed a handful of times. The chain carries TRBV5-1 and TRBJ1-1; D unclear. Trimming removed 0 bases from V and 1 base from J, with 4 bases in between. Germline V CDR1 and CDR2: SGHRS, YFSETQ. The CDR3 contains 13 residues. The chain's CDR3 is CASSLEQNTEAFF. CDR3 sequence (DNA): TGCGCCAGCAGCTTGGAACAGAACACTGAAGCTTTCTTT. Combining the CDR3 with reference TRBV5-1 and TRBJ1-1 gives the whole variable domain KAGVTQTPRYLIKTRGQQVTLSCSPISGHRSVSWYQQTPGQGLQFLFEYFSETQRNKGNFPGRFSGRQFSNSRSEMNVSTLELGDSALYLCASSLEQNTEAFFGQGTRLTVV.

V usage is TRBV28 and J usage is TRBJ1-5, with D maybe TRBD1 (5 bases). The V and J ends lost 9 bases and 3 bases respectively, with 15 bases between them. The CDR3 spans 14 residues. Germline V gene sequence: CDR1 MDHEN, CDR2 SYDVKM. The CDR3 DNA reads TGTGCCAGTACACCTAACAGGTACAATCAGCCCCAGCATTTT. Translated: CASTPNRYNQPQHF.

The chain carries TRBV28 and TRBJ1-5; D is uncertain. Trimming removed 11 bases from V and 5 bases from J, with 19 bases in between. Germline loops: CDR1 MDHEN, CDR2 SYDVKM. The CDR3 has 14 amino acids. The CDR3 sequence: CAHASARGDQPQHF. As DNA, the CDR3 is TGTGCCCACGCATCCGCACGGGGAGATCAGCCCCAGCATTTT.

V and J are TRBV5-1 and TRBJ2-2; D uncertain. The CDR3 has 15 amino acids. Trimming left V 5 bases short and J 0 bases short, with 11 bases between. The V gene's germline CDR1 is SGHRS and CDR2 YFSETQ. This CDR3 reads CASRQNTANTGELFF. The CDR3 bases are TGCGCCAGCAGGCAGAACACCGCGAACACCGGGGAGCTGTTTTTT.

The CDR3 nucleotides are TGCGCCAGCAGCTTGGGGACAGGGGGCGCTGAGCAGTTCTTC. As protein: CASSLGTGGAEQFF. This chain uses TRBV5-1 with TRBJ2-1, with 11 bases lining up with TRBD1. CDR3 length: 14 amino acids. CDR1 and CDR2 from the germline V gene are SGHRS and YFSETQ. J lost 9 bases, V lost 0 bases, and 2 bases had no gene match.

This chain links TRBV11-3 with TRBJ1-1; no firm D call. This CDR3 comprises 16 residues. The germline V gene has CDR1 SGHNT and CDR2 YENEEA. V shed 1 base and J shed 3 bases, with 15 bases lying between them. CDR3: CASSLGVPRGDTEAFF. CDR3 coding DNA: TGTGCCAGCAGCTTAGGTGTGCCGAGAGGCGACACTGAAGCTTTCTTT.

The genes are TRBV5-6 and TRBJ2-3; D is possibly TRBD1 (6 bases). This CDR3 region has 15 residues. The germline gives CDR1 SGHDT, CDR2 YYEEEE. With 4 bases removed from V and 5 bases from J, the gap between germline ends came to 17 bases. For the CDR3, the DNA is TGTGCCAGCAGCAACGACAGGTGGACCTTAGATACGCAGTATTTT. Its protein product is CASSNDRWTLDTQYF.

The rearrangement joins TRBV5-6 to TRBJ2-5; 8 positions agree with TRBD1. CDR1 SGHDT and CDR2 YYEEEE come from the germline V gene. The V gene end was trimmed by 0 bases and the J gene end by 0 bases; junction bases not matched to a gene: 7. CDR3 length equals 17 residues. CDR3 nucleotides: TGTGCCAGCAGCTTGGCCGCGGACAGGGAGTACCAAGAGACCCAGTACTTC. Amino acids: CASSLAADREYQETQYF.

The V call is TRBV23-1, the J call TRBJ2-1; TRBD2 is a possible D gene (6 bases). TRBV23-1 is flagged as an ORF with uncertain function. V was clipped by 7 bases and J by 2 bases, with 18 bases between them. CDR3 length: 16 amino acids. For the CDR3, the DNA is TGCGCCAGCATTCTCCTGCGGGGTGACACCTACAATGAGCAGTTCTTC. The encoded protein is CASILLRGDTYNEQFF.

The chain carries TRBV5-4 and TRBJ1-2; TRBD1 is a possible D gene (6 bases). The germline V gene encodes CDR1 SGHNT and CDR2 YYREEE (reference sequence). The CDR3 is made up of 13 amino acids. The germline V and J ends were trimmed by 0 bases and 8 bases, with 11 bases remaining between them. CDR3 protein: CASSLEGGRGYTF. DNA of the CDR3: TGTGCCAGCAGCTTGGAGGGGGGGCGCGGCTACACCTTC.

Only a few counts were recorded for this clone. The rearrangement uses TRBV7-9 and TRBJ1-2; 9 positions match TRBD1. The CDR3 spans 13 residues. In germline, CDR1 is SEHNR, CDR2 FQNEAQ (reference sequence). The V segment lost 7 bases and the J segment 8 bases; nucleotides outside the gene matches: 8. The CDR3 region is CASNLRDREGYTF. The CDR3 nucleotides are TGTGCCAGCAACCTCCGGGACAGGGAGGGCTACACCTTC.

This clone was seen ten or more times. V gene TRBV4-1 combines with J gene TRBJ1-1; the D gene is possibly TRBD1 (6 bases). Trimming removed 5 bases at V and 2 bases at J, with 12 bases between. The germline V gene has CDR1 MGHRA and CDR2 YSYEKL. The CDR3 totals 14 residues. As DNA, the CDR3 is TGCGCCAGCAGCGGACGGACAGAAAACACTGAAGCTTTCTTT. Amino acid sequence: CASSGRTENTEAFF.

V gene TRBV18 combines with J gene TRBJ1-4; 7 bases fit TRBD1. The V and J ends lost 3 bases and 4 bases, in that order; junction bases with no gene match: 8. CDR1 is KGHSH, CDR2 LQKENI, per germline. CDR3 length: 16 amino acids. The CDR3 sequence: CASSPFEDRDNEKLFF. The CDR3 DNA follows: TGTGCCAGCTCACCCTTTGAAGACAGGGATAATGAAAAACTGTTTTTT.

V gene TRBV27 combines with J gene TRBJ2-1; no definite D call. V lost 0 bases, J lost 5 bases, and 14 bases lay in between. Germline assignment: CDR1 MNHEY and CDR2 SMNVEV (reference sequence). CDR3 length: 16 amino acids. CDR3 sequence reads: CASSLSPGPFDNEQFF. CDR3 coding DNA: TGTGCCAGCAGTTTATCCCCGGGTCCTTTCGACAATGAGCAGTTCTTC.

This clone was observed a single time. V and J are TRBV5-6 and TRBJ1-2; D is unresolved. From germline, CDR1 is SGHDT and CDR2 YYEEEE. The CDR3 spans 14 residues. V was clipped by 4 bases and J by 4 bases, with 14 bases between them. The CDR3 is CASSQVVILYGYTF. CDR3 bases: TGTGCCAGCAGCCAAGTAGTAATACTCTATGGCTACACCTTC.

This chain uses TRBV5-1 with TRBJ2-5, with 11 bases aligning to TRBD2. Unmatched junction bases numbered 2, after V lost 2 bases and J lost 2 bases. The CDR3 covers 15 residues. Germline values: CDR1 SGHRS, CDR2 YFSETQ. CDR3 DNA sequence: TGCGCCAGCAGCTTCGTAGCGGGGGGGCAAGAGACCCAGTACTTC. Translating it yields CASSFVAGGQETQYF.

The CDR3 DNA reads as TGTGCCAGCAGGCCCGTGGGCAACGAGCAGTACTTC. Amino acid sequence: CASRPVGNEQYF. The chain carries TRBV28 and TRBJ2-7, with unresolved D. Trimming removed 6 bases from V and 5 bases from J, with 11 bases in between. This CDR3 region has 12 residues. The V gene's germline CDR1 is MDHEN and CDR2 SYDVKM. The full variable domain, with the rest looked up from reference TRBV28 and TRBJ2-7, is DVKVTQSSRYLVKRTGEKVFLECVQDMDHENMFWYRQDPGLGLRLIYFSYDVKMKEKGDIPEGYSVSREKKERFSLILESASTNQTSMYLCASRPVGNEQYFGPGTRLTVT.

The CDR3 spells CASSFYRTNEKLFF. In DNA, the CDR3 is TGTGCCAGCAGTTTTTACAGAACTAATGAAAAACTGTTTTTT. The V and J genes are TRBV27 and TRBJ1-4; D not resolved. CDR1 and CDR2 from the germline V gene are MNHEY and SMNVEV (reference sequence). Deletions cut 3 bases from V and 1 base from J, with 6 bases between. This CDR3 contains 14 residues.

The chain joins TRBV7-3 to TRBJ2-3; D might be TRBD2 (5 bases). CDR1 is SGHTA and CDR2 is FQGTGA in the germline V gene. The V end lost 1 base, the J end lost 5 bases, and 16 bases lay between the germline ends. The CDR3 spans 16 residues. The chain's CDR3 is CASSLNKWLGEDTQYF. Written as DNA, the CDR3 is TGTGCCAGCAGCTTAAATAAGTGGCTGGGAGAAGATACGCAGTATTTT.

The V and J genes are TRBV19 and TRBJ1-2, with D unclear. Trimming removed 2 bases from V and 8 bases from J, with 12 bases in between. The length of the CDR3 is 13 residues. Germline V gene lookup returns CDR1 LNHDA and CDR2 SQIVND (reference sequence). The CDR3 DNA sequence: TGTGCCAGTAGTATATGGGGAGTTGGAGGCTACACCTTC. Protein: CASSIWGVGGYTF. Complete variable domain (other parts from reference TRBV19 and TRBJ1-2): DGGITQSPKYLFRKEGQNVTLSCEQNLNHDAMYWYRQDPGQGLRLIYYSQIVNDFQKGDIAEGYSVSREKKESFPLTVTSAQKNPTAFYLCASSIWGVGGYTFGSGTRLTVV.

This chain links TRBV7-9 with TRBJ2-2; a possible D gene is TRBD2 (6 bases). The CDR3 is 15 residues long. V was pared by 8 bases and J by 0 bases, with 13 bases between. Germline CDR1 and CDR2: SEHNR and FQNEAQ (reference sequence). CDR3 protein: CASAKRATNTGELFF. The CDR3 DNA reads as TGTGCCAGCGCTAAGCGGGCTACGAACACCGGGGAGCTGTTTTTT.